What follows are 5 T cell receptor beta chains derived from one specimen sequenced in a study of CD8 T cells in Susac syndrome. An input of about 0.5 to 1 ug of RNA was subjected to reverse transcription using random hexamers. In TCRdb, the immunoSEQ multiplex PCR reads were re-called with MiXCR into one record per CDR3 protein. The sample gives 400,000 or so distinct CDR3 sequences, more than 70% of which show up once; under 0.15% is in the top ten. Sample: CD8+ T cells from PBMCs. The origin of the receptors is a human donor with multiple sclerosis.

This rearrangement joins TRBV28 to TRBJ1-2; D is unclear. This CDR3 has 13 amino acids. Germline CDR1 and CDR2: MDHEN and SYDVKM. The V gene lost 3 bases and the J gene lost 1 base, with 6 bases spanning the gap. The CDR3 region is CASSFRVNYGYTF. The CDR3 DNA reads as TGTGCCAGCAGTTTTCGGGTTAACTATGGCTACACCTTC.

The rearrangement links TRBV4-1 to TRBJ2-7; 10 bases match TRBD1. Trimming cost V 3 bases and J 3 bases; bases outside gene matches: 8. The germline gives CDR1 MGHRA, CDR2 YSYEKL. The CDR3 is 16 residues long. The chain's CDR3 is CASSQVTGGDVYEQYF. Here the CDR3 DNA reads TGCGCCAGCAGCCAGGTGACAGGGGGCGACGTCTACGAGCAGTACTTC.

The chain has TRBV6-2 or TRBV6-3 and TRBJ2-1; 7 bases line up with TRBD1. The CDR3 consists of 15 residues. With 6 bases clipped from V and 4 bases from J, the junction kept 9 bases outside the gene matches. Looked up from germline, CDR1 is MNHEY and CDR2 is SVGEGT. DNA of the CDR3: TGTGCCAGCAGCATCACAGGGGAGCCTTACAATGAGCAGTTCTTC. Its protein is CASSITGEPYNEQFF.

The table lists this clonotype with a few counts. This chain joins TRBV5-1 and TRBJ1-1; D is uncertain. The CDR3 has 13 amino acids. The germline V gene has CDR1 SGHRS and CDR2 YFSETQ. The V end lost 1 base, the J end lost 2 bases, and 6 bases lay between the germline ends. CDR3 in DNA: TGCGCCAGCAGCTTGCGCAGCAACACTGAAGCTTTCTTT. This codes for CASSLRSNTEAFF.

J is TRBJ2-1 and V is TRBV27, with 8 bases fitting TRBD2. The V gene's germline CDR1 is MNHEY and CDR2 SMNVEV (reference sequence). This CDR3 is 14 amino acids long. The junction had 5 bases not matched to a gene; V was cut back by 5 bases and J by 5 bases. In DNA form, the CDR3 reads TGTGCCAGCAGTCCGGGACTAGTAAACAATGAGCAGTTCTTC. Translating it yields CASSPGLVNNEQFF.